The clone carrying this T cell receptor (beta chain) was seen a few times. The antigen is not known. This specimen belongs to a study of cytomegalovirus exposure and HLA in healthy donors. At the level of the study: An earlier analysis identified 100 million to 130 million unique TCR beta sequences in about 200 million T cells.

Study-wide results and limits: The authors excluded some V segments, including TRBV6-2 and TRBV6-3, as indistinguishable. Later analysis placed DRB1 highest and HLA-C lowest in TCR association rates, which differed by HLA locus. The study had only CMV serostatus as immune exposure information.

A multiplex PCR was run with 60 Vbeta primers and 13 Jbeta primers. The data were produced by immunoSEQ multiplex PCR, yet TCRdb's version contains in-frame clones alone and is incomplete. Among roughly 150,000 clones, under 70% were seen once, and the ten largest hold about 3%. CDR3 size: 13 residues. The V segment lost 6 bases and the J segment 3 bases; nucleotides outside the gene matches: 3. The germline V gene encodes CDR1 MNHNS and CDR2 SASEGT. The clonotype was recovered from a woman aged 25 to 39 in good health and CMV-seropositive. Sequenced material: PBMCs. The chain recombines TRBV6-1 with TRBJ1-1, with 8 bases lining up with TRBD1. The CDR3 sequence is CASRVTGDTEAFF. The CDR3, as DNA: TGTGCCAGCAGGGTGACAGGGGACACTGAAGCTTTCTTT.